One sample yielded the 21 T cell receptor beta chains listed below, sequenced in a study of T cells in narcolepsy. The table came from immunoSEQ multiplex PCR; TCRdb's copy has only in-frame clones and leaves some out. The top ten hold approximately 2.7% of the sample, which has about 34,000 clones, 82% seen once. The sequencing sample was made of CD45RA- memory CD4+ T cells from PBMCs. The source of these receptors is a human donor with narcolepsy.

J is TRBJ1-1 and V is TRBV30; 7 bases line up with TRBD1. CDR1 is GTSNPN and CDR2 is SVGIG in the germline V gene (reference sequence). J lost 0 bases, V lost 3 bases, and 7 bases had no gene match. The CDR3 extends over 15 amino acids. This chain's CDR3 is CAWRREGTVNTEAFF. The CDR3 DNA reads TGTGCCTGGAGACGTGAGGGGACAGTGAACACTGAAGCTTTCTTT.

J is TRBJ1-3 and V is TRBV29-1; D ambiguous. Germline V gene sequence: CDR1 SQVTM, CDR2 ANQGSEA. Trimming removed 3 bases from V and 0 bases from J, with 6 bases in between. The CDR3 runs to 13 residues. CDR3 sequence reads: CSVDDLSGNTIYF. CDR3 DNA sequence: TGCAGCGTTGATGATCTCTCTGGAAACACCATATATTTT.

The V and J genes are TRBV9 and TRBJ2-1, with 9 positions matching TRBD1. In germline, CDR1 is SGDLS, CDR2 YYNGEE. The CDR3 loop spans 15 amino acids. With V trimmed by 2 bases and J by 5 bases, 5 bases remained unmatched. The chain's CDR3 is CASSVGTGRNNEQFF. For the CDR3, the DNA is TGTGCCAGCAGCGTGGGGACAGGGAGGAACAATGAGCAGTTCTTC.

The chain couples TRBV5-1 to TRBJ2-5; D is possibly TRBD2 (5 bases). The CDR3 is 14 amino acids. V lost 0 bases, J lost 2 bases, and 8 bases lay in between. CDR1 is SGHRS and CDR2 is YFSETQ in the germline V gene. CDR3 DNA: TGCGCCAGCAGCTTGGCCGGGGTTCAAGAGACCCAGTACTTC. Its translation is CASSLAGVQETQYF.

This clone appeared a few times. Compared with germline, one end of the junction differs, possibly owing to a read error. The chain joins TRBV6-5 to TRBJ2-3; D gene ambiguous. The germline CDR1 and CDR2 sequences are MNHEY and SVGAGI. The CDR3 length is 12 residues. In DNA, the CDR3 is TGTGCCAGCAGCGGCAACACACATACGCAGTATTTT. Protein product: CASSGNTHTQYF.

The rearrangement links TRBV25-1 to TRBJ2-5; TRBD1 matches at 8 bases. The J segment lost 5 bases and the V segment lost 5 bases, leaving 7 bases of the junction unmatched. This CDR3 spans 14 amino acids. The germline V gene has CDR1 MGHDK and CDR2 SYGVNS. The CDR3 spells CASSPSTGVETQYF. The DNA of the CDR3 is TGTGCCAGCAGTCCATCGACAGGGGTGGAGACCCAGTACTTC. The whole variable domain, remainder taken from reference TRBV25-1 and TRBJ2-5, is EADIYQTPRYLVIGTGKKITLECSQTMGHDKMYWYQQDPGMELHLIHYSYGVNSTEKGDLSSESTVSRIRTEHFPLTLESARPSHTSQYLCASSPSTGVETQYFGPGTRLLVL.

This clone was counted once. CDR3 in amino acids: CASSFGQSHRPYEQYF. In nucleotides, the CDR3 is TGTGCCAGCAGTTTTGGGCAGTCCCACCGACCCTACGAGCAGTACTTC. The chain has TRBV28 and TRBJ2-7; D ambiguous. Germline V gene lookup returns CDR1 MDHEN and CDR2 SYDVKM. The V end lost 3 bases, the J end lost 2 bases, and 17 bases lay between the germline ends. The CDR3 runs to 16 residues. The whole variable domain, remainder taken from reference TRBV28 and TRBJ2-7, is DVKVTQSSRYLVKRTGEKVFLECVQDMDHENMFWYRQDPGLGLRLIYFSYDVKMKEKGDIPEGYSVSREKKERFSLILESASTNQTSMYLCASSFGQSHRPYEQYFGPGTRLTVT.

The rearrangement links TRBV30 to TRBJ1-4, with TRBD1 identical over 9 bases. The V gene's germline CDR1 is GTSNPN and CDR2 SVGIG (reference sequence). The CDR3 has 18 residues. V dropped 0 bases and J dropped 3; count of bases not matched to a gene: 11. The CDR3 spells CAWSVLGTGRFSNEKLFF. DNA for the CDR3: TGTGCCTGGAGTGTATTGGGGACAGGGAGGTTTTCTAATGAAAAACTGTTTTTT.

The chain is built from TRBV5-4 and TRBJ2-7; D is ambiguous. CDR3 length: 14 residues. Per the germline V gene, CDR1 is SGHNT and CDR2 is YYREEE (reference sequence). With 4 bases removed from V and 6 bases from J, the gap between germline ends came to 17 bases. DNA for the CDR3: TGTGCCAGCAGCCCTCTTGGTTTACCGGGCGAGCAGTACTTC. Translated, it gives CASSPLGLPGEQYF.

For the CDR3, the DNA is TGTGCCAGCAGCCCCCGGGAGCCCGCCGGGGAGCTGTTTTTT. Its translation is CASSPREPAGELFF. The rearrangement links TRBV11-2 to TRBJ2-2, with D maybe TRBD2 (6 bases). Trimming removed 5 bases from V and 6 bases from J, with 13 bases in between. Germline-derived CDR1 and CDR2 are SGHAT and FQNNGV. The CDR3 extends over 14 amino acids.

This chain connects TRBV19 to TRBJ1-2, with 8 bases identical to TRBD1. Germline loops: CDR1 LNHDA, CDR2 SQIVND (reference sequence). CDR3 length: 15 residues. The J segment lost 4 bases and the V segment lost 7 bases, leaving 11 bases of the junction unmatched. The CDR3 DNA is TGTGCCAGTACCTCTATCGGACAGGGCGGCTATGGCTACACCTTC. Protein product: CASTSIGQGGYGYTF.

This rearrangement joins TRBV27 to TRBJ1-6; D is undetermined. The CDR3 extends over 12 amino acids. Germline V CDR1 and CDR2: MNHEY, SMNVEV (reference sequence). Trimming left V 4 bases short and J 10 bases short, with 8 bases between. For the CDR3, the DNA is TGTGCCAGCAGTTATCTTGGCTCACCCCTCCACTTT. Protein: CASSYLGSPLHF.

This clone was seen only once. The rearrangement uses TRBV10-1 and TRBJ2-7; D ambiguous. Trimming took off 1 base at V and 1 base at J, with 11 bases between the two ends. The CDR3 runs 15 residues. Germline lookup yields CDR1 WNHNN and CDR2 SYGVQD (reference sequence). The CDR3 here is CASSEYGVSSYEQYF. CDR3 sequence (DNA): TGCGCCAGCAGTGAGTATGGGGTCAGTTCCTACGAGCAGTACTTC.

CDR3 sequence (DNA): TGTGCCAGTCAACCAGGGCACACCTACGAGCAGTACTTC. Translating gives CASQPGHTYEQYF. This chain connects TRBV28 to TRBJ2-7; TRBD1 is a possible D gene (5 bases). CDR3 length: 13 amino acids. From germline, CDR1 is MDHEN and CDR2 SYDVKM. Trimming cost V 9 bases and J 2 bases, with 14 bases left between them.

Concerning this clone: One end of the junction is discordant with germline, which a read error may explain. The CDR3 here is CASSLGSSGGPPVF. CDR3 bases: TGCGCCAGCAGCTTGGGGAGCTCGGGGGGCCCCCCGGTCTTC. The rearrangement joins TRBV5-1 to TRBJ2-1, with a tentative D call TRBD2 (7 bases). This CDR3 contains 14 residues. The V gene's germline CDR1 is SGHRS and CDR2 YFSETQ.

V usage is TRBV29-1 and J usage is TRBJ1-2, with D possibly being TRBD1 (5 bases). In germline, CDR1 is SQVTM, CDR2 ANQGSEA. The ends were cut back, 3 bases at V and 1 base at J, with 9 bases in the middle. The CDR3 runs 13 residues. The CDR3 bases are TGCAGCGTTGAGGTGGGGGGTAACTATGGCTACACCTTC. This codes for CSVEVGGNYGYTF.

This clone has just a few counts. This chain links TRBV18 with TRBJ1-1; 11 positions agree with TRBD1. Trimming took 3 bases from V and 6 from J; bases not matched to a gene: 0. Germline loops: CDR1 KGHSH, CDR2 LQKENI. There are 13 residues in the CDR3. The CDR3 spells CASSPGQGAEAFF. The CDR3 bases are TGTGCCAGCTCACCGGGACAGGGGGCTGAAGCTTTCTTT.

The gene calls are TRBV13 and TRBJ1-6; 7 bases match TRBD1. This CDR3 contains 15 residues. V was pared by 3 bases and J by 3 bases, with 2 bases of the junction left unmatched. Germline CDR1 PRHDT, CDR2 FYEKMQ (reference sequence). CDR3 sequence (DNA): TGTGCCAGCAGCTTCCGACAGGGCTATAATTCACCCCTCCACTTT. Amino acids: CASSFRQGYNSPLHF.

The chain employs TRBV19 and TRBJ1-1; a weak D match, TRBD1 (5 bases). The CDR3 consists of 13 residues. Trimming removed 3 bases from V and 3 bases from J, with 8 bases in between. Germline V gene data show CDR1 as LNHDA and CDR2 as SQIVND (reference sequence). CDR3 loop: CASSMGPHTEAFF. The CDR3 region has the DNA TGTGCCAGTAGTATGGGACCCCACACTGAAGCTTTCTTT.

This sequence joins TRBV5-1 and TRBJ1-3, with no clear D. Germline V gene lookup returns CDR1 SGHRS and CDR2 YFSETQ. The CDR3 has 15 residues. V lost 3 bases, J lost 0 bases, and 10 bases lay in between. CDR3 amino acids: CASSSTGISGNTIYF. DNA of the CDR3: TGCGCCAGCAGCTCAACGGGAATCTCTGGAAACACCATATATTTT.

The chain is built from TRBV18 and TRBJ1-1; TRBD1 might be the D (6 bases). Trimming left V 6 bases short and J 5 bases short, with 16 bases between. Germline lookup yields CDR1 KGHSH and CDR2 LQKENI. The CDR3 runs 14 residues. The chain's CDR3 is CASSSPGARTEAFF. For the CDR3, the DNA is TGTGCCAGCTCGTCCCCAGGGGCGCGGACTGAAGCTTTCTTT. Full variable domain (outside the CDR3, taken from reference TRBV18 and TRBJ1-1): NAGVMQNPRHLVRRRGQEARLRCSPMKGHSHVYWYRQLPEEGLKFMVYLQKENIIDESGMPKERFSAEFPKEGPSILRIQQVVRGDSAAYFCASSSPGARTEAFFGQGTRLTVV.